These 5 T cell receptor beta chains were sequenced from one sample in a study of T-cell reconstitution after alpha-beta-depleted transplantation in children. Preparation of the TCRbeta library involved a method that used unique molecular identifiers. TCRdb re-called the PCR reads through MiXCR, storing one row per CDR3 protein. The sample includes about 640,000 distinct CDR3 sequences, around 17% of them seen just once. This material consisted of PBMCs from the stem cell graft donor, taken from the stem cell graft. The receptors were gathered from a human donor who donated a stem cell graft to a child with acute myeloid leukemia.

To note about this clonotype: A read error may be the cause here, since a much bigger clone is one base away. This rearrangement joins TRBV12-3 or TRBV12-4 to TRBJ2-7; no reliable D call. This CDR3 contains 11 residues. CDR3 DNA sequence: TGTGCCAGCAGGTCCTTATACGACCAGTACTTC. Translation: CASRSLYDQYF.

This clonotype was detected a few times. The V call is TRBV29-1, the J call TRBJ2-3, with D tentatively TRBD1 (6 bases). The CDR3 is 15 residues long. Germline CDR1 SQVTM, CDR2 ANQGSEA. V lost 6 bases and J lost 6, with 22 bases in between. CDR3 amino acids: CSVRDTQHAADTQYF. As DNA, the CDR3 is TGCAGCGTAAGGGACACCCAACATGCTGCGGATACGCAGTATTTT.

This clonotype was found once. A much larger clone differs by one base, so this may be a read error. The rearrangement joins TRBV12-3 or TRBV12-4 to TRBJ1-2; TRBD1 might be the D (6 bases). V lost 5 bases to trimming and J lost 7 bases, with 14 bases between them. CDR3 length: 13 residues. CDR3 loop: CASSLLRGAGYTF. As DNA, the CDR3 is TGTGCCAGCAGTCTCCTCAGGGGAGCTGGCTACACCTTC.

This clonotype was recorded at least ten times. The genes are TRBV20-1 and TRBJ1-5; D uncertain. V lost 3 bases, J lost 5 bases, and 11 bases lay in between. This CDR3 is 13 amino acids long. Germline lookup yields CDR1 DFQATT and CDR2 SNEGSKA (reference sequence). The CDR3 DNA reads TGCAGTGCTAGTTGGGGTAGAGATCAGCCCCAGCATTTT. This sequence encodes CSASWGRDQPQHF.

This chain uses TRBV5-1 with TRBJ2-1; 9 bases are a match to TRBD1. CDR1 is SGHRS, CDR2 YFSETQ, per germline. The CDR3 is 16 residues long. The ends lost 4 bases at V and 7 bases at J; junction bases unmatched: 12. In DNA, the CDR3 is TGCGCCAGCAGCCTGGAACCGGGACAGGGAATGAATGAGCAGTTCTTC. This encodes CASSLEPGQGMNEQFF.